One and the same sample provided the 12 T cell receptor beta chains below, sequenced in a study of CD8+ T cells in alopecia areata (dated by TCRdb to 2016 to 2019). The library was made by the immunoSEQ multiplex PCR assay. RNA was extracted from all samples and reverse transcribed into cDNA, which served as template for TCR sequencing. This is the immuneACCESS table as TCRdb keeps it, with only in-frame sequences that have V and J called. A part of the clones is gone; compared with another copy, unresolved V genes explain less than half, and the rest is unexplained. The table for this sample lists about 110,000 clones; about 50% of them were counted only once. The ten biggest clones cover around 23% of the sample. The sample consisted of NKG2D-low CD8+ T cells sorted from blood. Taken with the paper, the label for cell subset or site translates to: sorted CD8+ NKG2D-low blood T cells. These receptors were collected from a human donor with alopecia areata.

There are a few counts of this clone. This chain connects TRBV5-1 to TRBJ2-7; 7 nucleotides line up with TRBD1. This CDR3 has 16 residues. CDR1 and CDR2 from the germline V gene are SGHRS and YFSETQ. V shed 5 bases and J 7 bases; nucleotides not matched to a gene: 18. The CDR3 protein is CASRPRDSPLGAEQYF. The CDR3 coding sequence is TGCGCCAGCAGGCCCCGGGACAGTCCTCTTGGGGCTGAGCAGTACTTC. The complete variable domain, with remaining parts taken from reference TRBV5-1 and TRBJ2-7, reads KAGVTQTPRYLIKTRGQQVTLSCSPISGHRSVSWYQQTPGQGLQFLFEYFSETQRNKGNFPGRFSGRQFSNSRSEMNVSTLELGDSALYLCASRPRDSPLGAEQYFGPGTRLTVT.

The chain joins TRBV28 to TRBJ2-6; D is uncertain. The germline V and J ends were trimmed by 5 bases and 4 bases, with 9 bases remaining between them. CDR1 is MDHEN, CDR2 SYDVKM, per germline. The length of the CDR3 is 14 residues. As DNA, the CDR3 is TGTGCCAGCAGTGCCGCTGCAGGGGCCAACGTCCTGACTTTC. This encodes CASSAAAGANVLTF.

This sequence joins TRBV5-1 and TRBJ2-5, with TRBD2 matching over 12 bases. Germline V gene lookup returns CDR1 SGHRS and CDR2 YFSETQ. J was trimmed by 0 bases and V by 2 bases; bases with no gene match: 5. The CDR3 sequence is 17 residues long. The CDR3 loop is CASSLRTSGEYQETQYF. In DNA, the CDR3 is TGCGCCAGCAGCTTAAGGACTAGCGGGGAGTACCAAGAGACCCAGTACTTC.

This chain joins TRBV7-9 and TRBJ2-7; D is unresolved. V was pared by 0 bases and J by 3 bases, with 6 bases between. Germline-derived CDR1 and CDR2 are SEHNR and FQNEAQ (reference sequence). This CDR3 comprises 13 residues. This CDR3 reads CASSLAPNYEQYF. The CDR3 DNA follows: TGTGCCAGCAGCTTAGCCCCGAACTACGAGCAGTACTTC. Full variable domain (remainder filled in from reference TRBV7-9 and TRBJ2-7): DTGVSQNPRHKITKRGQNVTFRCDPISEHNRLYWYRQTLGQGPEFLTYFQNEAQLEKSRLLSDRFSAERPKGSFSTLEIQRTEQGDSAMYLCASSLAPNYEQYFGPGTRLTVT.

The genes are TRBV29-1 and TRBJ1-1; 12 positions agree with TRBD1. The J segment lost 11 bases and the V segment lost 7 bases, leaving 17 bases of the junction unmatched. Germline CDR1 reads SQVTM; CDR2 reads ANQGSEA. The CDR3 has 15 amino acids. The CDR3 DNA reads as TGCAGCGCCGAGCCCGGGACAGGGGGCTGGGGGAGCGCTTTCTTT. Its protein is CSAEPGTGGWGSAFF.

The rearrangement uses TRBV9 and TRBJ2-3; D possibly matches TRBD1 or TRBD2 (7 bases each). This CDR3 has 17 residues. The V gene lost 2 bases and the J gene lost 2 bases, with 18 bases spanning the gap. CDR1 and CDR2 (germline): SGDLS, YYNGEE. CDR3 nucleotide sequence: TGTGCCAGCAGCGTCCCCAGGGGGGGCGGAGACACAGATACGCAGTATTTT. Translating it yields CASSVPRGGGDTDTQYF.

This chain joins TRBV15 and TRBJ1-2; D not resolved. The V gene's germline CDR1 is LNHNV and CDR2 YYDKDF (reference sequence). This CDR3 is 12 amino acids long. V gave up 1 base and J gave up 3 bases, with 3 bases separating them. This CDR3 is CATSRGDYGYTF. The DNA for the CDR3 is TGTGCCACCAGCAGAGGAGACTATGGCTACACCTTC.

In its sample, this clone was seen a few times. This sample includes further DNA sequences coding for the same CDR3. The V gene is TRBV29-1, the J gene TRBJ2-2, with D possibly being TRBD2 (6 bases). The CDR3 consists of 12 residues. Germline lookup yields CDR1 SQVTM and CDR2 ANQGSEA. V lost 6 bases and J 8 bases, leaving 13 bases between the germline ends. The CDR3 reads CSVVEGTGELFF. CDR3 coding DNA: TGCAGCGTCGTGGAGGGTACTGGGGAGCTGTTTTTT.

The chain uses TRBV7-3 and TRBJ2-1; 10 positions agree with TRBD2. The CDR3 is 14 amino acids. V was clipped by 8 bases and J by 3 bases; unmatched bases: 4. The V gene's germline CDR1 is SGHTA and CDR2 FQGTGA. Here the CDR3 DNA reads TGTGCCAGCGGAGTAGCGGGAGGCTACAATGAGCAGTTCTTC. Translated, it gives CASGVAGGYNEQFF.

This chain links TRBV29-1 with TRBJ2-1, with 14 bases fitting TRBD2. The CDR3 runs 16 residues. Germline V CDR1 and CDR2: SQVTM, ANQGSEA. V shed 4 bases, J shed 3 bases, and the junction held 5 bases outside the gene matches. Written as DNA, the CDR3 is TGCAGCGTTGGGGGACTAGCGGGAGTTGGCTACAATGAGCAGTTCTTC. This gives the protein CSVGGLAGVGYNEQFF.

The rearrangement links TRBV9 to TRBJ2-6; TRBD2 might be the D (6 bases). This CDR3 has 15 amino acids. Deletions cut 3 bases from V and 2 bases from J, with 9 bases between. CDR1 and CDR2 from the germline V gene are SGDLS and YYNGEE. The DNA for the CDR3 is TGTGCCAGCAGCGATGGGGGGACTGGGGCCAACGTCCTGACTTTC. Translation: CASSDGGTGANVLTF.

This chain uses TRBV11-2 with TRBJ2-7; TRBD2 might be the D (6 bases). The CDR3 has 14 residues. With 1 base removed from V and 5 bases from J, the gap between germline ends came to 12 bases. Germline CDR1 is SGHAT and CDR2 is FQNNGV. DNA for the CDR3: TGTGCCAGCAGCTTAGTCGGGAGCTGGAACGAGCAGTACTTC. It yields the protein CASSLVGSWNEQYF.